The 21 T cell receptor beta chains listed next were all sequenced from one sample in a study of tumor-infiltrating lymphocytes in oesophageal squamous cell carcinoma. Each CDR3 protein gets one entry after TCRdb re-called the PCR reads with MiXCR. The table records approximately 10,000 distinct CDR3 sequences, around 60% of them present only once. Sequencing input: esophageal tumor tissue. The receptor set was obtained from a female donor with esophageal squamous cell carcinoma.

The rearrangement links TRBV6-8 to TRBJ2-4, with D perhaps given as TRBD1 or TRBD2 (5 bases each). Near its end, the DNA agrees better with TRBJ2-5, so the J call may be wrong. The CDR3 sequence is 15 residues long. CDR1 is MNHGY and CDR2 is SAAAGT in the germline V gene. The CDR3 DNA sequence: TGTGCCAGCAGCTACGGGGTCGAAGGGGTAGAGACCCAGTACTTC. It codes for CASSYGVEGVETQYF.

This clonotype rates as large. V is TRBV7-2 and J is TRBJ2-5; 10 nucleotides agree with TRBD1. This CDR3 region has 14 residues. Germline trimming cut 5 bases from V and 4 bases from J; bases unmatched to any gene: 4. The germline V gene has CDR1 SGHTA and CDR2 FQGNSA. CDR3 loop: CASSRDRGLETQYF. CDR3 DNA: TGTGCCAGCAGCCGGGACAGGGGTTTAGAGACCCAGTACTTC.

On this clonotype itself: This likely comes from a read error, as the CDR3 has no conserved phenylalanine or tryptophan at its end. The limits of the CDR3 on the DNA are not certain, so only TCRdb's listed CDR3 is given. This chain uses TRBV7-6 with TRBJ2-4. Germline CDR1 and CDR2: SGHVS and FNYEAQ. The CDR3 spans 13 residues, counting both ends. The CDR3 here is CASSLKEQIRSTS.

V and J are TRBV19 and TRBJ2-3; no reliable D call. This CDR3 has 16 amino acids. The V end lost 1 base, the J end lost 0 bases, and 11 bases lay between the germline ends. The germline gives CDR1 LNHDA, CDR2 SQIVND (reference sequence). The CDR3 loop is CASSIASATSTDTQYF. DNA of the CDR3: TGTGCCAGTAGTATAGCTTCAGCTACTAGCACAGATACGCAGTATTTT.

This clonotype is termed medium-sized. This may stem from a read error, because a much larger clone lies one nucleotide away. V and J are TRBV11-3 and TRBJ2-7, with 7 positions matching TRBD2. CDR3 length equals 13 residues. Germline V gene lookup returns CDR1 SGHNT and CDR2 YENEEA. Losses at the gene ends were 7 bases for V and 7 bases for J; bases not matched to a gene: 10. Here the CDR3 reads CASNSGGMDEQYF. The CDR3 DNA reads as TGTGCCAGCAACTCGGGGGGAATGGATGAGCAGTACTTC.

The V call is TRBV7-3, the J call TRBJ2-7, with 7 bases lining up with TRBD2. Judging by the DNA end, TRBJ2-1 fits better; the J call may be wrong. Germline CDR1 SGHTA, CDR2 FQGTGA. CDR3 length: 15 amino acids. The CDR3 here is CASSLSSGSGDEQFF. The CDR3 nucleotides are TGTGCCAGCAGCTTATCTAGCGGCAGCGGGGATGAGCAGTTCTTC.

The chain couples TRBV10-2 to TRBJ2-3; 11 bases are a match to TRBD2. Trimming took 4 bases from V and 0 from J; bases not matched to a gene: 6. There are 17 residues in the CDR3. Per the germline V gene, CDR1 is WSHSY and CDR2 is SAAADI. CDR3 region: CASSALLAGVSTDTQYF. The CDR3 region has the DNA TGCGCCAGCAGTGCGTTACTAGCGGGAGTAAGCACAGATACGCAGTATTTT.

The rearrangement uses TRBV7-9 and TRBJ2-3, with TRBD2 as a possible D gene (6 bases). Germline CDR1 SEHNR, CDR2 FQNEAQ (reference sequence). V lost 1 base, J lost 2 bases, and 10 bases lay in between. CDR3 length equals 15 residues. CDR3 DNA: TGTGCCAGCAGCTTAGGGGTAGCGGTCACAGATACGCAGTATTTT. Its protein is CASSLGVAVTDTQYF.

This clonotype was detected a few times. J is TRBJ2-7 and V is TRBV7-2, with D possibly being TRBD1 (6 bases). CDR3 length: 14 residues. V lost 4 bases to trimming and J lost 2 bases, with 12 bases between them. CDR1 is SGHTA and CDR2 is FQGNSA in the germline V gene. The CDR3 DNA reads TGTGCCAGCAGCTCGGACAGCGACACCTACGAGCAGTACTTC. This sequence encodes CASSSDSDTYEQYF.

V usage is TRBV6-2 or TRBV6-3 and J usage is TRBJ2-7; D possibly matches TRBD1 or TRBD2 (5 bases each). Per the germline V gene, CDR1 is MNHEY and CDR2 is SVGEGT. The germline V and J ends were trimmed by 7 bases and 0 bases, with 22 bases remaining between them. This CDR3 contains 17 residues. The CDR3 DNA follows: TGTGCCAGCAAGGCAGGGTTCCACGGAGCGGCCTCCTACGAGCAGTACTTC. The encoded protein is CASKAGFHGAASYEQYF.

The V call is TRBV7-2, the J call TRBJ2-5; D may be TRBD2 (5 bases). The last part of the DNA fits TRBJ2-1 better; the J call may be wrong. The CDR3 covers 15 residues. The germline CDR1 and CDR2 sequences are SGHTA and FQGNSA. The CDR3 nucleotides read TGTGCCAGCAGCTTAAGAGTCAGCGGAACTTACGAGCAGTTCTTC. It codes for CASSLRVSGTYEQFF.

The chain is built from TRBV7-2 and TRBJ2-3; the D gene could be TRBD1 or TRBD2 (6 bases each). Germline V CDR1 and CDR2: SGHTA, FQGNSA. V was trimmed by 5 bases and J by 2 bases, leaving 17 bases between them. This CDR3 is built from 16 residues. The CDR3 here is CASSHPRGEYTDTQYF. The CDR3 DNA reads as TGTGCCAGCAGCCACCCGAGGGGGGAGTACACAGATACGCAGTATTTT. Using reference TRBV7-2 and TRBJ2-3 for the parts outside the CDR3, the full variable domain is GAGVSQSPSNKVTEKGKDVELRCDPISGHTALYWYRQSLGQGLEFLIYFQGNSAPDKSGLPSDRFSAERTGGSVSTLTIQRTQQEDSAVYLCASSHPRGEYTDTQYFGPGTRLTVL.

The V call is TRBV7-3, the J call TRBJ2-3; D is perhaps TRBD1 (6 bases). V lost 4 bases, J lost 6 bases, and 11 bases lay in between. Looked up from germline, CDR1 is SGHTA and CDR2 is FQGTGA. This CDR3 is 13 amino acids long. The CDR3 loop reads CASSSTQGDTQYF. The CDR3 DNA is TGTGCCAGCAGCTCGACACAGGGTGATACGCAGTATTTT.

The chain combines TRBV11-3 with TRBJ2-1, with 9 nucleotides matching TRBD2. The V and J ends lost 2 bases and 6 bases, in that order; junction bases with no gene match: 8. CDR1 is SGHNT, CDR2 YENEEA, per germline. The CDR3 has 16 residues. The CDR3 region is CASSLRASGIFNEQFF. CDR3 coding DNA: TGTGCCAGCAGCTTAAGAGCTAGCGGGATTTTCAATGAGCAGTTCTTC.

This rearrangement joins TRBV12-3 or TRBV12-4 to TRBJ1-5; possible D gene TRBD1, 5 bases. The CDR3 runs 15 residues. V was cut by 2 bases and J by 0 bases, with 8 bases left in between. The CDR3 sequence is CASSLQGYSNQPQHF. The CDR3 DNA sequence: TGTGCCAGCAGTTTACAGGGATATAGCAATCAGCCCCAGCATTTT.

This rearrangement joins TRBV5-6 to TRBJ2-7; D is ambiguous. The germline CDR1 and CDR2 sequences are SGHDT and YYEEEE. CDR3 length: 11 amino acids. With 3 bases removed from V and 2 bases from J, the gap between germline ends came to 3 bases. The CDR3 DNA sequence: TGTGCCAGCAGCTGGGCCTACGAGCAGTACTTC. Protein: CASSWAYEQYF.

CDR3 amino acids: CASSLSKGHIQYF. The CDR3 coding sequence is TGTGCCAGCAGTTTGAGTAAGGGACACATTCAGTACTTC. The rearrangement links TRBV27 to TRBJ2-4; TRBD1 or TRBD2 may be the D gene (5 bases each). Germline V gives CDR1 MNHEY, CDR2 SMNVEV (reference sequence). The V gene lost 3 bases and the J gene lost 8 bases, with 11 bases spanning the gap. There are 13 residues in the CDR3.

The V call is TRBV7-4, the J call TRBJ2-5; tentatively, D is TRBD1 (6 bases). The germline V gene encodes CDR1 SGHVT and CDR2 SQSDAQ. The CDR3 extends over 14 amino acids. Trimming took 3 bases from V and 7 from J, leaving 15 bases between them. The CDR3 loop is CASSLRGYPGTQYF. In DNA form, the CDR3 reads TGTGCCAGCAGCTTGAGGGGGTATCCGGGGACCCAGTACTTC.

In DNA, the CDR3 is TGTGCCAGCAGCCCGGCAGGGCGGGCGGCTGAGCAGTTCTTC. This encodes CASSPAGRAAEQFF. The rearrangement joins TRBV7-3 to TRBJ2-4; the D gene could be TRBD1 or TRBD2 (5 bases each). Near its end, the DNA agrees better with TRBJ2-1, so the J call may be wrong. Germline values: CDR1 SGHTA, CDR2 FQGTGA. The CDR3 runs 14 residues.

This clonotype was detected only a few times. The CDR3 spells CASSRGQTYEQYF. The CDR3 nucleotides read TGTGCCAGCAGCCGGGGACAGACCTACGAGCAGTACTTC. This chain links TRBV7-2 with TRBJ2-4; 7 positions match TRBD1. The J call may not be correct, given that the DNA end is closer to TRBJ2-7. The CDR3 loop spans 13 amino acids. CDR1 and CDR2 from the germline V gene are SGHTA and FQGNSA.

This clonotype counts as medium-sized. The genes are TRBV27 and TRBJ1-5; 7 nucleotides align to TRBD1. J was trimmed by 3 bases and V by 7 bases; bases with no gene match: 9. Germline loops: CDR1 MNHEY, CDR2 SMNVEV (reference sequence). The CDR3 extends over 15 amino acids. The CDR3 here is CASKLDRSDNQPQHF. The CDR3 bases are TGTGCCAGCAAATTGGACAGGTCCGACAATCAGCCCCAGCATTTT.